A selection of T cell receptor beta chains follows, all from one sample in a study of blood T cells in healthy people across ages. Each CDR3 protein gets one entry after TCRdb re-called the 5' RACE reads with MiXCR. The sample lists some 560,000 distinct CDR3 sequences; around 27% were seen once. In addition, the sample was reused for a study of T cells of mothers and their children.

Sequencing was done on a sample of blood. The receptors originated from a boy between 2 and 10 years old in good health. Both conserved end residues are part of each CDR3. The order of the fields is J gene, D gene, clone size, V gene, CDR3 protein, CDR3 DNA. D genes are given only for firm matches. Expanded clones get a size class; other rows say once, few or many, or leave the size out.

TRBJ2-7 TRBD2 few TRBV20-1 CSAFGLAGGGEQYF TGCAGTGCTTTCGGACTAGCGGGAGGGGGCGAGCAGTACTTC
TRBJ2-1 . . TRBV4-1 CASSQGGMGYNEQFF TGCGCCAGCAGCCAAGGCGGGATGGGGTACAATGAGCAGTTCTTC
TRBJ2-1 TRBD1 . TRBV4-3 CASSQELEDRVIREQFF TGCGCCAGCAGCCAAGAGCTTGAGGACAGGGTCATTCGAGAGCAGTTCTTC
TRBJ1-6 . . TRBV27 CASSFMTAGDSPLHF TGTGCCAGCAGTTTTATGACAGCCGGGGATTCACCCCTCCACTTT
TRBJ2-5 . few TRBV24-1 CATKTGQETQYF TGTGCCACTAAGACAGGCCAAGAGACCCAGTACTTC
TRBJ1-4 . . TRBV7-9 CASSQIQGDFKGKLFF TGTGCCAGCAGCCAAATCCAGGGTGATTTTAAAGGAAAACTGTTTTTT
TRBJ2-3 TRBD2 . TRBV6-2/TRBV6-3 CASTRTAGASTTQYF TGTGCCAGCACCCGGACTGCGGGAGCCTCGACTACGCAGTATTTT
TRBJ2-7 . few TRBV20-1 CSASGQGVPSYEQYF TGCAGTGCTAGTGGGCAGGGTGTCCCCTCCTACGAGCAGTACTTC
TRBJ1-2 TRBD1 few TRBV12-3/TRBV12-4 CASSARQGPYGYTF TGTGCCAGCAGCGCCCGACAGGGTCCCTATGGCTACACCTTC
TRBJ2-3 . . TRBV2 CASSNPTSPSTDTQYF TGTGCCAGCAGTAACCCGACGAGCCCCAGCACAGATACGCAGTATTTT
TRBJ2-3 TRBD1 . TRBV20-1 CSARDPGQTDTQYF TGCAGTGCTAGAGATCCGGGACAGACGGATACGCAGTATTTT
TRBJ1-2 . few TRBV25-1 CARRGGGGHGYTF TGTGCCAGAAGGGGTGGGGGCGGTCATGGCTACACCTTC
TRBJ1-3 . few TRBV6-5 CASSYGIGGNTIYF TGTGCCAGCAGTTACGGGATCGGGGGAAACACCATATATTTT
TRBJ2-3 TRBD2 . TRBV10-3 CAIERESPGTDTQYF TGTGCCATCGAGCGGGAGAGTCCCGGGACAGATACGCAGTATTTT
TRBJ2-7 . . TRBV3-1 CASSQGQDHSYEQYF TGTGCCAGCAGCCAAGGACAGGATCACTCCTACGAGCAGTACTTC
TRBJ2-6 . many TRBV7-2 CASSLVGGGANVLTF TGTGCCAGCAGCTTAGTAGGTGGAGGGGCCAACGTCCTGACTTTC
TRBJ2-7 . . TRBV20-1 CSARDLQAGADGEQYF TGCAGTGCTAGAGATCTTCAAGCAGGGGCCGATGGGGAGCAGTACTTC
TRBJ2-3 . few TRBV4-2 CASSRGSDTDTQYF TGTGCCAGCAGCCGGGGGAGCGACACAGATACGCAGTATTTT
TRBJ1-1 . . TRBV12-3/TRBV12-4 CASTHRVRTEAFF TGTGCCAGCACGCACAGGGTAAGGACTGAAGCTTTCTTT
TRBJ2-1 . . TRBV28 CASSTTGEGRRLSYNEQFF TGTGCCAGCAGCACGACAGGGGAGGGACGGCGCCTATCCTACAATGAGCAGTTCTTC
TRBJ1-4 TRBD1 . TRBV5-1 CASRQGQGVSNEKLFF TGCGCCAGCAGACAGGGACAGGGAGTGTCTAATGAAAAACTGTTTTTT
TRBJ2-5 TRBD2 . TRBV9 CASSVAAAGVGEQYF TGTGCCAGCAGCGTAGCAGCAGCGGGAGTCGGTGAGCAGTACTTC
TRBJ2-5 . few TRBV5-5 CASFSAETQYF TGTGCCAGCTTCTCGGCAGAGACCCAGTACTTC
TRBJ2-5 TRBD2 . TRBV20-1 CSATVSGSQETQYF TGCAGTGCTACAGTCAGCGGGAGTCAAGAGACCCAGTACTTC
TRBJ2-5 TRBD1 few TRBV18 CASSLQQGSQETQYF TGTGCCAGCTCACTACAACAGGGGTCCCAAGAGACCCAGTACTTC
TRBJ2-4 . few TRBV5-1 CASSLALPVIQYF TGCGCCAGCAGCTTGGCCCTACCCGTTATTCAGTACTTC
TRBJ2-3 . few TRBV5-5 CASSLPDSTDTQYF TGTGCCAGCAGCTTGCCTGACTCTACAGATACGCAGTATTTT
TRBJ2-2 TRBD2 few TRBV15 CATSRDRAGGLSGELFF TGTGCCACCAGCAGAGATCGGGCGGGGGGTTTGTCCGGGGAGCTGTTTTTT
TRBJ2-3 TRBD2 . TRBV6-6 CASSYKRGSTDTQYF TGTGCCAGCAGTTACAAGCGGGGCAGCACAGATACGCAGTATTTT
TRBJ2-7 TRBD2 . TRBV7-8 CAGSLLAGAYEQYF TGTGCCGGCAGCTTACTAGCGGGAGCGTACGAGCAGTACTTC
TRBJ2-1 TRBD2 . TRBV12-5 CASGLFLKAGGSYNEQFF TGTGCTAGTGGTTTGTTCTTGAAAGCGGGAGGCTCCTACAATGAGCAGTTCTTC
TRBJ2-3 . few TRBV21-1 CASSSRRGAGRDTQYF TGTGCCAGCAGCTCCAGGCGGGGGGCGGGAAGAGATACGCAGTATTTT
TRBJ2-3 TRBD2 . TRBV10-3 CAISGLAGGLVGTDTQYF TGTGCCATCAGTGGACTAGCGGGAGGTTTGGTTGGCACAGATACGCAGTATTTT
TRBJ2-7 TRBD1 . TRBV29-1 CSVVGQGKVYEQYF TGCAGCGTGGTGGGACAGGGTAAGGTCTACGAGCAGTACTTC
TRBJ2-5 TRBD2 few TRBV20-1 CSAILAEQQETQYF TGCAGTGCTATACTAGCGGAGCAACAAGAGACCCAGTACTTC
TRBJ1-4 . . TRBV27 CAAGRGGGKLFF TGTGCCGCCGGTAGGGGAGGCGGAAAACTGTTTTTT
TRBJ2-1 TRBD2 few TRBV9 CASSRGTSGEGPYNEQFF TGTGCCAGCAGCAGGGGGACTAGCGGGGAGGGCCCCTACAATGAGCAGTTCTTC
TRBJ2-1 . many TRBV29-1 CSVARDYEQFF TGCAGCGTTGCCCGGGATTATGAGCAGTTCTTC